Shown below are 14 T cell receptor beta chains from a single sample sequenced in a study of blood T cell repertoires in COVID-19. The data were produced by immunoSEQ multiplex PCR, yet TCRdb's version contains in-frame clones alone and is incomplete. The data contain hundreds of thousands of clones, roughly 82% of them seen just once; the ten biggest clones take up 2% to 2.5%. The sequenced material came from PBMCs or T cells enriched from blood (not recorded which). These receptors all stem from a woman in her 50s who had recovered from COVID-19.

The chain couples TRBV9 to TRBJ2-1; 7 bases map to TRBD2. V was clipped by 4 bases and J by 1 base; unmatched bases: 2. Germline V gene sequence: CDR1 SGDLS, CDR2 YYNGEE. CDR3 size: 14 residues. The CDR3: CASSKGGSYNEQFF. The CDR3 nucleotides read TGTGCCAGCAGCAAGGGAGGGTCCTACAATGAGCAGTTCTTC.

The CDR3 sequence is CASSSNQGVYSYEQYF. In DNA, the CDR3 is TGTGCCAGCAGTTCCAACCAGGGGGTATACTCCTACGAGCAGTACTTC. This sequence joins TRBV27 and TRBJ2-7, with 7 bases matching TRBD1. J gave up 0 bases and V 4 bases, and 9 bases lay outside the gene matches. The CDR3 is 16 amino acids. The V gene's germline CDR1 is MNHEY and CDR2 SMNVEV (reference sequence).

The rearrangement links TRBV4-2 to TRBJ2-2, with 11 bases that match TRBD2. The ends lost 3 bases at V and 0 bases at J; junction bases unmatched: 3. The CDR3 contains 17 residues. In germline, CDR1 is LGHNA, CDR2 YNFKEQ. The CDR3 sequence: CASSHLGLAANTGELFF. The CDR3 nucleotides read TGTGCCAGCAGCCATCTGGGACTAGCGGCGAACACCGGGGAGCTGTTTTTT.

The chain employs TRBV6-2 or TRBV6-3 and TRBJ1-5; 7 positions agree with TRBD1. Germline values: CDR1 MNHEY, CDR2 SVGEGT. CDR3 length: 14 residues. V gave up 2 bases and J gave up 5 bases; unmatched junction bases: 3. CDR3 residues: CASSYLGQHQPQHF. The DNA for the CDR3 is TGTGCCAGCAGTTACCTGGGACAGCATCAGCCCCAGCATTTT.

The sample holds one count of this clone. This chain joins TRBV9 and TRBJ2-5, with TRBD1 matching over 8 bases. The CDR3 sequence is 15 residues long. Germline V lookup: CDR1 SGDLS, CDR2 YYNGEE. V gave up 5 bases and J gave up 4 bases; unmatched junction bases: 10. The CDR3 sequence: CASRRGTGDGETQYF. Written as DNA, the CDR3 is TGTGCCAGCAGGAGGGGGACAGGTGATGGAGAGACCCAGTACTTC.

The chain combines TRBV18 with TRBJ2-5, with a weak D call TRBD1 (6 bases). The germline V gene encodes CDR1 KGHSH and CDR2 LQKENI. The CDR3 totals 13 residues. V lost 4 bases and J lost 2, with 8 bases in between. The DNA for the CDR3 is TGTGCCAGCTCACTGGGGGCTCAAGAGACCCAGTACTTC. It codes for CASSLGAQETQYF.

This sequence joins TRBV11-2 and TRBJ2-6; D is perhaps TRBD1 (5 bases). V dropped 5 bases and J dropped 2 bases, with 16 bases sitting between them. The CDR3 contains 17 residues. Germline CDR1 is SGHAT and CDR2 is FQNNGV. This chain's CDR3 is CASSERQRSAGANVLTF. In DNA form, the CDR3 reads TGTGCCAGCAGCGAGAGACAGCGCAGCGCTGGGGCCAACGTCCTGACTTTC.

V usage is TRBV12-5 and J usage is TRBJ2-3, with D tentatively TRBD2 (6 bases). V lost 3 bases, J lost 1 base, and 8 bases lay in between. Per germline, CDR1 LGHNT and CDR2 FRNRAP. CDR3 length: 14 amino acids. The CDR3 nucleotides are TGTGCTAGTGGTTTTACGGGAGGCACAGATACGCAGTATTTT. It is translated as CASGFTGGTDTQYF.

The rearrangement joins TRBV24-1 to TRBJ1-5; tentative D call: TRBD1 (6 bases). The germline CDR1 and CDR2 sequences are KGHDR and SFDVKD. The CDR3 sequence is 18 residues long. Between the trimmed V and J ends, which lost 6 bases and 0 bases, there was a span of 20 bases. CDR3: CATSIMVRTDYSNQPQHF. DNA of the CDR3: TGTGCCACCAGTATCATGGTCAGGACAGACTATAGCAATCAGCCCCAGCATTTT.

The chain recombines TRBV19 with TRBJ2-1, with 8 bases that match TRBD1. V shed 6 bases, J shed 6 bases, and the junction held 4 bases outside the gene matches. The CDR3 loop spans 13 amino acids. The V gene's germline CDR1 is LNHDA and CDR2 SQIVND (reference sequence). The CDR3 loop is CASRPTGGNEQFF. The CDR3 nucleotides read TGTGCCAGTAGACCCACAGGGGGCAATGAGCAGTTCTTC.

The chain is built from TRBV27 and TRBJ1-2, with D perhaps TRBD1 (6 bases). The CDR3 totals 14 residues. The V end lost 2 bases, the J end lost 4 bases, and 11 bases lay between the germline ends. Germline lookup yields CDR1 MNHEY and CDR2 SMNVEV (reference sequence). CDR3 coding DNA: TGTGCCAGCAGTTTAGGGGGCTCGGGCTATGGCTACACCTTC. Translating it yields CASSLGGSGYGYTF.

The chain links TRBV11-2 to TRBJ1-4, with D perhaps TRBD1 (5 bases). V was pared by 4 bases and J by 5 bases, with 17 bases between. Germline V lookup: CDR1 SGHAT, CDR2 FQNNGV. This CDR3 comprises 16 residues. The CDR3 DNA follows: TGTGCCAGCAGCTATTCCCTACAGGCTAGGAATGAAAAACTGTTTTTT. This gives the protein CASSYSLQARNEKLFF.

V is TRBV4-1 and J is TRBJ1-5; TRBD1 is a possible D gene (5 bases). Between the trimmed V and J ends, which lost 1 base and 1 base, there was a span of 8 bases. The CDR3 sequence is 15 residues long. Germline V lookup: CDR1 MGHRA, CDR2 YSYEKL. DNA of the CDR3: TGCGCCAGCAGCCAAGCTGCAGGGAGCAATCAGCCCCAGCATTTT. Protein sequence: CASSQAAGSNQPQHF.

V and J are TRBV7-9 and TRBJ2-1; 7 bases match TRBD2. Unmatched junction bases numbered 7, after V lost 3 bases and J lost 8 bases. The CDR3 totals 14 residues. CDR1 is SEHNR and CDR2 is FQNEAQ in the germline V gene (reference sequence). CDR3 in amino acids: CASSLDTSVHEQFF. In DNA, the CDR3 is TGTGCCAGCAGCTTGGACACTAGCGTCCATGAGCAGTTCTTC.